This TCR beta chain appears in the sequencing data of a study of technical replicates of blood from a handful of donors. TCRdb's table, derived via immunoSEQ multiplex PCR, lists solely in-frame clones and lacks some. The table lists tens of thousands of clones, around nine tenths of them singletons. The germline V gene has CDR1 SQVTM and CDR2 ANQGSEA. Trimming shortened V by 6 bases and J by 0 bases, and 16 bases separated the two germline ends. The CDR3 has 15 residues. Material: PBMCs. The source of this sequence is a human donor in good health. Some clones in this sample may be carry-over from other donors' samples. V and J are TRBV29-1 and TRBJ2-3; D may be TRBD2 (7 bases). The CDR3 loop is CSVRQGGVSTDTQYF. The CDR3 DNA sequence: TGCAGCGTCAGGCAAGGGGGGGTTAGCACAGATACGCAGTATTTT.